Below, 14 T cell receptor beta chains from the same sample are listed, as sequenced in a study of PD-1 blockade in classical Hodgkin lymphoma. TCRdb's copy holds only in-frame clones and misses some; the assay was immunoSEQ multiplex PCR. The sample has 17,000 or so clones, roughly four fifths seen once. The time point denotes: newly diagnosed, previously untreated cHL patient sample. The sample taken for sequencing was peripheral blood mononuclear cells (PBMCs). Source of these receptors: a human donor with classical Hodgkin lymphoma.

This clone was seen just once. J is TRBJ2-2 and V is TRBV11-3, with D tentatively TRBD1 (8 bases). Germline V gene lookup returns CDR1 SGHNT and CDR2 YENEEA. V lost 8 bases, J lost 4 bases, and 14 bases lay in between. The CDR3 totals 14 residues. The CDR3 reads CASAQGGATGELFF. The CDR3 DNA sequence: TGTGCCAGCGCACAGGGGGGGGCCACCGGGGAGCTGTTTTTT. Combining the CDR3 with reference TRBV11-3 and TRBJ2-2 gives the whole variable domain EAGVVQSPRYKIIEKKQPVAFWCNPISGHNTLYWYLQNLGQGPELLIRYENEEAVDDSQLPKDRFSAERLKGVDSTLKIQPAELGDSAVYLCASAQGGATGELFFGEGSRLTVL.

V usage is TRBV7-9 and J usage is TRBJ1-6; 7 nucleotides match TRBD1. The germline V gene has CDR1 SEHNR and CDR2 FQNEAQ (reference sequence). V shed 5 bases, J shed 7 bases, and the junction held 11 bases outside the gene matches. The CDR3 is made up of 16 amino acids. DNA for the CDR3: TGTGCCAGCAGCCTAAACCCCGGACAGGCAAATTCACCCCTCCACTTT. The encoded protein is CASSLNPGQANSPLHF. The full variable domain, its missing parts supplied by reference TRBV7-9 and TRBJ1-6, is DTGVSQNPRHKITKRGQNVTFRCDPISEHNRLYWYRQTLGQGPEFLTYFQNEAQLEKSRLLSDRFSAERPKGSFSTLEIQRTEQGDSAMYLCASSLNPGQANSPLHFGNGTRLTVT.

The V and J genes are TRBV29-1 and TRBJ2-2; no firm D call. The V end lost 4 bases, the J end lost 4 bases, and 19 bases lay between the germline ends. CDR3 size: 16 residues. Germline values: CDR1 SQVTM, CDR2 ANQGSEA. CDR3 residues: CSVGTAVSLGTGELFF. CDR3 DNA sequence: TGCAGCGTTGGCACGGCGGTTTCCTTGGGCACCGGGGAGCTGTTTTTT.

The chain employs TRBV28 and TRBJ2-7; tentative D call: TRBD1 (8 bases). Germline lookup yields CDR1 MDHEN and CDR2 SYDVKM. V was trimmed by 7 bases and J by 2 bases, leaving 30 bases between them. CDR3 length: 19 amino acids. Here the CDR3 DNA reads TGTGCCAGCACCGACCCGACACAACAGGGGGAGGGAAATCCCTACGAGCAGTACTTC. Protein: CASTDPTQQGEGNPYEQYF. Variable domain in full (rest from reference TRBV28 and TRBJ2-7): DVKVTQSSRYLVKRTGEKVFLECVQDMDHENMFWYRQDPGLGLRLIYFSYDVKMKEKGDIPEGYSVSREKKERFSLILESASTNQTSMYLCASTDPTQQGEGNPYEQYFGPGTRLTVT.

The count of this clone is one. The rearrangement uses TRBV6-5 and TRBJ2-7; 8 bases fit TRBD1. Germline CDR1 reads MNHEY; CDR2 reads SVGAGI. The CDR3 runs to 13 residues. The V and J ends lost 8 bases and 3 bases, in that order; junction bases with no gene match: 6. CDR3 protein: CASGQGPFYEQYF. The CDR3 DNA reads as TGTGCCAGCGGACAGGGACCCTTCTACGAGCAGTACTTC.

This clone occurred a few times. The J gene is TRBJ2-3, the V gene TRBV28; 9 nucleotides agree with TRBD1. V was pared by 7 bases and J by 2 bases, with 10 bases of the junction left unmatched. The germline V gene has CDR1 MDHEN and CDR2 SYDVKM. The CDR3 covers 16 residues. CDR3 protein: CASTNSDRGVTDTQYF. In nucleotides, the CDR3 is TGTGCCAGCACCAACTCCGACAGGGGGGTCACAGATACGCAGTATTTT.

V and J are TRBV19 and TRBJ2-6; 8 bases are a match to TRBD1. The V gene end was trimmed by 7 bases and the J gene end by 7 bases; junction bases not matched to a gene: 6. CDR1 is LNHDA and CDR2 is SQIVND in the germline V gene (reference sequence). The CDR3 length is 14 residues. The DNA of the CDR3 is TGTGCCAGTAACCAGGCAGGGGGCGCCAACGTCCTGACTTTC. It specifies CASNQAGGANVLTF.

This clone is a singleton in its sample. This sequence joins TRBV19 and TRBJ2-7, with D unresolved. The CDR3 is 14 amino acids. The V and J ends lost 3 bases and 1 base respectively, with 10 bases between them. The germline V gene encodes CDR1 LNHDA and CDR2 SQIVND (reference sequence). The CDR3 spells CASSMYTESYEQYF. The CDR3, as DNA: TGTGCCAGTAGTATGTACACCGAATCCTACGAGCAGTACTTC.

The chain carries TRBV27 and TRBJ2-1; 9 positions match TRBD2. J lost 15 bases, V lost 6 bases, and 15 bases had no gene match. The CDR3 is 14 residues long. The germline gives CDR1 MNHEY, CDR2 SMNVEV (reference sequence). DNA for the CDR3: TGTGCCAGCAGCCGTGGGGCTAGCGGGACCCGGAGGTTCTTC. This gives the protein CASSRGASGTRRFF.

This clone occurred once. This chain links TRBV19 with TRBJ2-7, with D perhaps TRBD1 (6 bases). Germline values: CDR1 LNHDA, CDR2 SQIVND (reference sequence). The CDR3 length is 15 residues. Between the trimmed V and J ends, which lost 9 bases and 3 bases, there was a span of 21 bases. This CDR3 reads CASTVALGQDYEQYF. The CDR3 DNA follows: TGTGCCAGCACCGTCGCCCTGGGACAAGACTACGAGCAGTACTTC.

The chain is built from TRBV7-2 and TRBJ2-1; tentatively, D is TRBD1 (6 bases). V dropped 7 bases and J dropped 4 bases, with 17 bases sitting between them. This CDR3 is 15 amino acids long. Per germline, CDR1 SGHTA and CDR2 FQGNSA. The CDR3 DNA reads TGTGCCAGCACCCCAGACAGGAGCTTTTACAATGAGCAGTTCTTC. It yields the protein CASTPDRSFYNEQFF.

V usage is TRBV9 and J usage is TRBJ2-7; 10 bases agree with TRBD1. J lost 6 bases, V lost 0 bases, and 6 bases had no gene match. From germline, CDR1 is SGDLS and CDR2 YYNGEE. CDR3 length: 15 amino acids. The CDR3 protein is CASSVGGGTGVEQYF. The CDR3 nucleotides are TGTGCCAGCAGCGTAGGGGGCGGGACAGGGGTCGAGCAGTACTTC.

Only one count was recorded for this clone. The rearrangement joins TRBV19 to TRBJ2-7, with a tentative D call TRBD2 (6 bases). Germline CDR1 is LNHDA and CDR2 is SQIVND (reference sequence). The CDR3 has 12 residues. V shed 6 bases and J shed 3 bases, with 9 bases lying between them. CDR3 DNA sequence: TGTGCCAGTAGCGGGACTTACTACGAGCAGTACTTC. Protein product: CASSGTYYEQYF.

J is TRBJ1-1 and V is TRBV6-6, with no clear D. Trimming took off 1 base at V and 1 base at J, with 7 bases between the two ends. CDR3 length: 14 amino acids. Germline V gene sequence: CDR1 MNHNY, CDR2 SVGAGI (reference sequence). CDR3 amino acids: CASSYFSQNTEAFF. In DNA, the CDR3 is TGTGCCAGCAGTTACTTCAGTCAGAACACTGAAGCTTTCTTT.